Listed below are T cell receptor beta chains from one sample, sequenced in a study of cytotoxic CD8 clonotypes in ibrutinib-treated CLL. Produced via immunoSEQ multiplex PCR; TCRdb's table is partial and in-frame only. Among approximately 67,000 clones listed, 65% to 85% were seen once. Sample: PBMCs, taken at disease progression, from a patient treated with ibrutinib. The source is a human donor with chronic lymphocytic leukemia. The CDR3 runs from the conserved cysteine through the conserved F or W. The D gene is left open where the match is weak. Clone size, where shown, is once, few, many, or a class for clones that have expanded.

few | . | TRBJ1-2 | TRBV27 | CASSLSGGDRYTF | TGTGCCAGCAGTTTATCGGGAGGGGATCGCTACACCTTC
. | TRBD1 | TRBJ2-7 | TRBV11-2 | CASSFGTAYEQYF | TGTGCCAGCAGCTTCGGGACAGCCTACGAGCAGTACTTC
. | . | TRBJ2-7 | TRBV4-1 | CASSPGPSYEQYF | TGCGCCAGCAGCCCCGGGCCATCCTACGAGCAGTACTTC
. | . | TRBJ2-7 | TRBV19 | CASSSHSAYEQYF | TGTGCCAGTAGTAGCCACTCAGCCTACGAGCAGTACTTC
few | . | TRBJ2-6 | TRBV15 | CATSSRAGANVLTF | TGTGCCACCAGCAGTAGGGCTGGGGCCAACGTCCTGACTTTC
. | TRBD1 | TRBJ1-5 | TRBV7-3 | CASSLGTGGGQPQHF | TGTGCCAGCAGCTTAGGAACAGGGGGAGGACAGCCCCAGCATTTT
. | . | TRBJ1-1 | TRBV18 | CASSPLSRVGSEAFF | TGTGCCAGCTCACCACTCTCCAGGGTGGGAAGTGAAGCTTTCTTT
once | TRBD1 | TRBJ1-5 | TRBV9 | CASSEGTGYQPQHF | TGTGCCAGCAGCGAGGGGACAGGTTATCAGCCCCAGCATTTT
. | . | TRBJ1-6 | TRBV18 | CASSPGTNSPLHF | TGTGCCAGCTCACCGGGGACAAATTCACCCCTCCACTTT
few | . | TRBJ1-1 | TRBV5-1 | CASTTTGSNTEAFF | TGCGCCAGCACCACAACAGGGTCGAACACTGAAGCTTTCTTT
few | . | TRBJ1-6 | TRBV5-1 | CASSLGGRERLSPLHF | TGCGCCAGCAGCTTGGGAGGCAGGGAGCGGCTTTCACCCCTCCACTTT
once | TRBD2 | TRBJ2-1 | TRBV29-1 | CSVPHRRGAVEQFF | TGCAGCGTTCCTCATAGGCGGGGGGCGGTTGAGCAGTTCTTC
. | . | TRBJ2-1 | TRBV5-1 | CASSLEQVYNEQFF | TGCGCCAGCAGCTTGGAGCAGGTATACAATGAGCAGTTCTTC
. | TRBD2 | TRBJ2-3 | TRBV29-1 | CSPCLGGSGDTQYF | TGCAGCCCCTGTTTGGGCGGGAGTGGAGATACGCAGTATTTT
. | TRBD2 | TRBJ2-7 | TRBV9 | CASSVGTSGRYYEQYF | TGTGCCAGCAGCGTAGGGACTAGCGGGAGATACTACGAGCAGTACTTC
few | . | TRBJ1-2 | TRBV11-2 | CASSFGDGYTF | TGTGCCAGCAGCTTCGGGGATGGCTACACCTTC
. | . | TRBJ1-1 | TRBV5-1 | CASSLLDGSQAFF | TGCGCCAGCAGCTTGCTGGACGGGAGCCAAGCTTTCTTT
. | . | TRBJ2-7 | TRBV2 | CASSEGGLSGGKYF | TGTGCCAGCAGTGAAGGGGGACTCTCCGGGGGAAAGTACTTC
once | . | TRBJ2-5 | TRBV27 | CASSPRPQETQYF | TGTGCCAGCAGTCCCCGCCCCCAAGAGACCCAGTACTTC
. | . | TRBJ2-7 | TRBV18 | CASSPLTVGSHEQYF | TGTGCCAGCTCACCATTGACAGTGGGCTCCCACGAGCAGTACTTC
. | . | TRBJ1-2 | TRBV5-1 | CASTGQPSNYGYTF | TGCGCCAGCACCGGACAGCCATCTAACTATGGCTACACCTTC
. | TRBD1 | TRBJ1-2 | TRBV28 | CASSFSDRVIYGYTF | TGTGCCAGCAGTTTCTCTGACAGGGTCATCTATGGCTACACCTTC
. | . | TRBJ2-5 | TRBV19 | CASSLTGTLQETQYF | TGTGCCAGTAGTTTGACCGGGACGTTACAAGAGACCCAGTACTTC
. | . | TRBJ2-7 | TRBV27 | CASSLRETSSYEQYF | TGTGCCAGCAGTTTAAGGGAGACTAGCTCCTACGAGCAGTACTTC
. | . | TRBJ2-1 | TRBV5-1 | CASSAGAYNEQFF | TGCGCCAGCAGTGCGGGTGCCTACAATGAGCAGTTCTTC
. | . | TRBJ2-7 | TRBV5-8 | CASSYESSYEQYF | TGTGCCAGCAGCTACGAGTCCTCCTACGAGCAGTACTTC
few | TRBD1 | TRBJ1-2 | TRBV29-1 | CSVRRDRGRSGYTF | TGCAGCGTACGCCGGGACAGGGGAAGAAGTGGCTACACCTTC
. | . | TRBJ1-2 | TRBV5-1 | CASSLSDNYGYTF | TGCGCCAGCAGCTTGTCAGATAACTATGGCTACACCTTC
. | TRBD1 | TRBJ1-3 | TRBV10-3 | CAIRSTGVSGNTIYF | TGTGCCATCAGGTCGACAGGGGTGTCTGGAAACACCATATATTTT
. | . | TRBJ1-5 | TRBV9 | CASSVGGAGSPWPQHF | TGTGCCAGCAGCGTAGGGGGGGCAGGGAGCCCCTGGCCCCAGCATTTT
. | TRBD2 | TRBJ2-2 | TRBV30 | CAWSTARGSNTGELFF | TGTGCCTGGAGTACTGCGCGGGGGTCGAACACCGGGGAGCTGTTTTTT
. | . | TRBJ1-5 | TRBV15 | CATSSYRGNQPQHF | TGTGCCACCAGCAGTTACAGGGGCAATCAGCCCCAGCATTTT
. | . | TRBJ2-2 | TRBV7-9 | CASSLTTNTGELFF | TGTGCCAGCAGCTTAACTACGAACACCGGGGAGCTGTTTTTT
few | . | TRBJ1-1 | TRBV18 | CASSNGLNTEAFF | TGTGCCAGCTCAAACGGCCTGAACACTGAAGCTTTCTTT
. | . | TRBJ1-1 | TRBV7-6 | CASSLSVNTEAFF | TGTGCCAGCAGCTTATCCGTGAACACTGAAGCTTTCTTT
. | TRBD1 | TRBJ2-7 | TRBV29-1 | CSVGQGALGHEQYF | TGCAGCGTAGGACAGGGGGCGCTCGGCCACGAGCAGTACTTC
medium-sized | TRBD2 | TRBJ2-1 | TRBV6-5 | CASGWGLAAEDEQFF | TGTGCCAGCGGTTGGGGACTAGCTGCGGAGGATGAGCAGTTCTTC
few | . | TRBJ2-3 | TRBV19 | CASSPLVSGTDTQYF | TGTGCCAGTAGCCCTTTGGTGTCGGGCACAGATACGCAGTATTTT
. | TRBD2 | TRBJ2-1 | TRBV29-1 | CSVEYRTSVYNEQFF | TGCAGCGTTGAGTATCGGACTAGCGTCTACAATGAGCAGTTCTTC
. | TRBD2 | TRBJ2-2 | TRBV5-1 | CASGRGGPTGELFF | TGCGCCAGCGGGAGGGGAGGGCCCACCGGGGAGCTGTTTTTT
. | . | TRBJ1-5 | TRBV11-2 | CASSLTGNQPQHF | TGTGCCAGCAGCTTAACGGGAAACCAGCCCCAGCATTTT